What follows are 30 T cell receptor beta chains derived from one specimen sequenced in a study of T cells in Graves' hyperthyroidism and ophthalmopathy. Amplification of TCR beta CDR3 regions used RNA as the template. Initially, a first-round RT-PCR of the TCR CDR3 employed the HTBI primer set. TCRdb redid the calling of the multiplex PCR reads with MiXCR, one entry per CDR3 protein. The sample has hundreds of thousands of distinct CDR3 sequences, approximately 15% seen once. Sequences were obtained from blood. These receptors all stem from a woman in her thirties with Graves' hyperthyroidism.

This clonotype was picked up a small number of times. This rearrangement joins TRBV7-6 to TRBJ2-5; tentative D call: TRBD1 (5 bases). Germline CDR1 and CDR2: SGHVS and FNYEAQ. The CDR3 contains 13 residues. The V and J ends lost 5 bases and 4 bases respectively, with 11 bases between them. CDR3 sequence: CASSIRGAETQYF. The DNA for the CDR3 is TGTGCCAGCAGCATACGTGGGGCAGAGACCCAGTACTTC.

As to this clonotype: An end of the junction does not agree with germline; a read error may underlie this. This chain links TRBV20-1 with TRBJ1-6; 8 nucleotides align to TRBD1. The CDR3 extends over 15 amino acids. Germline V gene sequence: CDR1 DFQATT, CDR2 SNEGSKA (reference sequence). The CDR3 bases are TGCGGTGCTAGAGACCCGGACAGGGTCAATTCACCCCTCCACTTT. This codes for CGARDPDRVNSPLHF.

A few counts support this clonotype. V gene TRBV27 combines with J gene TRBJ2-2; TRBD2 matches 8 bases. This CDR3 spans 19 amino acids. The germline V gene has CDR1 MNHEY and CDR2 SMNVEV (reference sequence). V shed 1 base, J shed 2 bases, and the junction held 12 bases outside the gene matches. CDR3 sequence reads: CASSLLWSASGLNTGELFF. The CDR3 nucleotides are TGTGCCAGCAGTTTATTATGGTCGGCTAGCGGGCTTAACACCGGGGAGCTGTTTTTT.

The rearrangement joins TRBV30 to TRBJ2-2; 8 bases align to TRBD2. Germline V gene sequence: CDR1 GTSNPN, CDR2 SVGIG (reference sequence). V was clipped by 1 base and J by 1 base; unmatched bases: 2. This CDR3 comprises 15 residues. CDR3 in DNA: TGTGCCTGGAGTGCCCTAGCGGGGAACACCGGGGAGCTGTTTTTT. This encodes CAWSALAGNTGELFF.

Ten or more counts support this clonotype. This chain joins TRBV30 and TRBJ1-1; 7 positions match TRBD1. With 2 bases clipped from V and 4 bases from J, the junction kept 1 base outside the gene matches. In germline, CDR1 is GTSNPN, CDR2 SVGIG (reference sequence). The CDR3 consists of 12 residues. The chain's CDR3 is CAWSNRGTEAFF. Written as DNA, the CDR3 is TGTGCCTGGAGTAACAGGGGCACTGAAGCTTTCTTT.

This clonotype occurred many times. The V and J genes are TRBV7-9 and TRBJ2-1; TRBD2 matches 10 bases. V lost 5 bases to trimming and J lost 4 bases; unmatched junction nucleotides: 8. The CDR3 totals 16 residues. The germline V gene has CDR1 SEHNR and CDR2 FQNEAQ (reference sequence). Written as DNA, the CDR3 is TGTGCCAGCAGCCAAACAGCGGGAGGGCGGTACAATGAGCAGTTCTTC. As protein: CASSQTAGGRYNEQFF.

The chain links TRBV28 to TRBJ2-3; tentatively, D is TRBD1 (6 bases). Germline V gene lookup returns CDR1 MDHEN and CDR2 SYDVKM. The ends were cut back, 8 bases at V and 6 bases at J, with 21 bases in the middle. The CDR3 contains 15 residues. The CDR3, as DNA: TGTGCCAGCCTTTACCAGGGGCCCCTAGGGGATACGCAGTATTTT. Translated, it gives CASLYQGPLGDTQYF. Full variable domain (remainder filled in from reference TRBV28 and TRBJ2-3): DVKVTQSSRYLVKRTGEKVFLECVQDMDHENMFWYRQDPGLGLRLIYFSYDVKMKEKGDIPEGYSVSREKKERFSLILESASTNQTSMYLCASLYQGPLGDTQYFGPGTRLTVL.

This clonotype was observed many times. The V call is TRBV7-6, the J call TRBJ1-6, with unresolved D. The CDR3 spans 13 residues. Per germline, CDR1 SGHVS and CDR2 FNYEAQ. Trimming took 2 bases from V and 8 from J, leaving 7 bases between them. CDR3 in amino acids: CASSLKRDSPLHF. The CDR3 region has the DNA TGTGCCAGCAGCTTAAAGCGGGATTCACCCCTCCACTTT.

This clonotype has just a few counts. V and J are TRBV20-1 and TRBJ2-5, with 8 positions matching TRBD1. V was clipped by 5 bases and J by 7 bases; unmatched bases: 12. Germline assignment: CDR1 DFQATT and CDR2 SNEGSKA (reference sequence). The CDR3 is 14 amino acids. The CDR3 loop reads CSAPSDRGVGTQYF. CDR3 nucleotide sequence: TGCAGTGCTCCGTCCGACAGGGGAGTTGGGACCCAGTACTTC.

Many counts were recorded for this clonotype. The chain joins TRBV6-1 to TRBJ1-5; D perhaps matches TRBD1 (6 bases). The CDR3 covers 14 residues. With 0 bases removed from V and 7 bases from J, the gap between germline ends came to 10 bases. Germline values: CDR1 MNHNS, CDR2 SASEGT. CDR3 sequence reads: CASSEAGGRQPQHF. DNA of the CDR3: TGTGCCAGCAGTGAAGCGGGGGGCAGACAGCCCCAGCATTTT.

V and J are TRBV20-1 and TRBJ2-7; 8 bases match TRBD1. The V gene's germline CDR1 is DFQATT and CDR2 SNEGSKA (reference sequence). V trimming: 7 bases; J trimming: 2 bases; junction bases outside the gene matches: 10. The CDR3 runs to 14 residues. The CDR3 here is CSVRGRNRPYEQYF. In nucleotides, the CDR3 is TGCAGTGTCAGGGGGCGAAATCGTCCCTACGAGCAGTACTTC.

This chain uses TRBV27 with TRBJ2-2, with TRBD2 matching over 9 bases. CDR3 length equals 16 residues. The germline V gene has CDR1 MNHEY and CDR2 SMNVEV (reference sequence). Trimming took 1 base from V and 7 from J; bases not matched to a gene: 7. The CDR3 loop is CASSLWAGGPGGELFF. The CDR3 nucleotides are TGTGCCAGCAGTTTATGGGCGGGAGGGCCGGGCGGGGAGCTGTTTTTT.

This chain connects TRBV6-1 to TRBJ2-7, with 8 bases lining up with TRBD1. Per the germline V gene, CDR1 is MNHNS and CDR2 is SASEGT. V lost 4 bases and J lost 6; bases outside the gene matches: 8. The CDR3 covers 14 residues. CDR3: CASSARRGRVEQYF. The CDR3 nucleotides are TGTGCCAGCAGTGCTCGCAGGGGGCGCGTCGAGCAGTACTTC.

The genes are TRBV7-9 and TRBJ1-6; no firm D call. The V end was cut by 5 bases, the J end by 1 base, with 3 bases between. From germline, CDR1 is SEHNR and CDR2 FQNEAQ (reference sequence). The CDR3 covers 13 residues. CDR3 sequence reads: CASSQSYNSPLHF. The CDR3 DNA sequence: TGTGCCAGCAGCCAGTCCTATAATTCACCCCTCCACTTT.

The chain has TRBV28 and TRBJ1-1, with D uncertain. With 4 bases removed from V and 7 bases from J, the gap between germline ends came to 7 bases. Germline CDR1 reads MDHEN; CDR2 reads SYDVKM. This CDR3 region has 11 residues. The CDR3 is CASSSLFEAFF. CDR3 bases: TGTGCCAGCAGTTCTCTTTTTGAAGCTTTCTTT.

This clonotype was recorded many times. The rearrangement links TRBV12-3 or TRBV12-4 to TRBJ1-1; 7 nucleotides match TRBD1. With V trimmed by 5 bases and J by 5 bases, 17 bases remained unmatched. The CDR3 has 17 amino acids. The CDR3 nucleotides are TGTGCCAGCAGTCGCCCGTCAGGGGGAGTAACGAGGACTGAAGCTTTCTTT. It is translated as CASSRPSGGVTRTEAFF.

J is TRBJ2-1 and V is TRBV5-1, with TRBD1 matching over 8 bases. Germline loops: CDR1 SGHRS, CDR2 YFSETQ. CDR3 length: 17 amino acids. Germline trimming cut 4 bases from V and 6 bases from J; bases unmatched to any gene: 15. The CDR3 loop is CASSPSGRTGTGNEQFF. The CDR3 DNA is TGCGCCAGCAGCCCCTCCGGGCGGACAGGGACCGGCAATGAGCAGTTCTTC. The entire variable domain, with the rest obtained from reference TRBV5-1 and TRBJ2-1, is as follows: KAGVTQTPRYLIKTRGQQVTLSCSPISGHRSVSWYQQTPGQGLQFLFEYFSETQRNKGNFPGRFSGRQFSNSRSEMNVSTLELGDSALYLCASSPSGRTGTGNEQFFGPGTRLTVL.

As for this clonotype: Being one base from a much bigger clone, this may be a read error. V is TRBV11-2 and J is TRBJ2-1; 8 bases line up with TRBD2. CDR3 length: 15 residues. Germline CDR1 reads SGHAT; CDR2 reads FQNNGV. The V gene end was trimmed by 1 base and the J gene end by 8 bases; junction bases not matched to a gene: 7. The CDR3 nucleotides read TGTGCCAGCAGCTTAGGGACTAGCAAGTACGATGAGCAGTTCTTC. It codes for CASSLGTSKYDEQFF.

This clonotype was seen a few times. The gene calls are TRBV9 and TRBJ2-3, with D perhaps matching TRBD2 (6 bases). This CDR3 has 18 residues. The V end lost 3 bases, the J end lost 4 bases, and 24 bases lay between the germline ends. CDR1 and CDR2 from the germline V gene are SGDLS and YYNGEE. The CDR3 loop reads CASSDPSARWERADTQYF. The CDR3 region has the DNA TGTGCCAGCAGCGACCCTAGCGCCAGATGGGAGCGGGCAGATACGCAGTATTTT. Looking up the rest from reference TRBV9 and TRBJ2-3 gives the full variable domain: DSGVTQTPKHLITATGQRVTLRCSPRSGDLSVYWYQQSLDQGLQFLIQYYNGEERAKGNILERFSAQQFPDLHSELNLSSLELGDSALYFCASSDPSARWERADTQYFGPGTRLTVL.

This clonotype was counted many times. The chain couples TRBV27 to TRBJ2-1, with a possible D match to TRBD2 (6 bases). The CDR3 is 15 amino acids. The V and J ends lost 5 bases and 7 bases respectively, with 18 bases between them. CDR1 is MNHEY, CDR2 SMNVEV, per germline (reference sequence). The CDR3 loop reads CASSPPTRTRNEQFF. The CDR3 DNA follows: TGTGCCAGCAGTCCCCCGACTAGGACAAGAAATGAGCAGTTCTTC.

This chain joins TRBV30 and TRBJ2-7; perhaps TRBD1 as D (5 bases). The germline V gene has CDR1 GTSNPN and CDR2 SVGIG (reference sequence). The CDR3 covers 13 residues. The V gene lost 5 bases and the J gene lost 0 bases, with 11 bases spanning the gap. The DNA of the CDR3 is TGTGCCTGGGCCCGACAGAACTCCTACGAGCAGTACTTC. It yields the protein CAWARQNSYEQYF.

The chain recombines TRBV20-1 with TRBJ2-1, with D possibly matching TRBD2 (6 bases). The ends were cut back, 1 base at V and 0 bases at J, with 13 bases in the middle. The CDR3 contains 16 residues. CDR1 is DFQATT and CDR2 is SNEGSKA in the germline V gene (reference sequence). The CDR3 here is CSARGPAGGSYNEQFF. DNA for the CDR3: TGCAGTGCTAGAGGGCCCGCCGGGGGCTCCTACAATGAGCAGTTCTTC.

CDR3 amino acids: CASTSGLWGTGELFF. CDR3 nucleotides: TGTGCCAGCACCTCGGGACTCTGGGGGACCGGGGAGCTGTTTTTT. The chain couples TRBV7-9 to TRBJ2-2; maybe TRBD2 (6 bases). Germline V CDR1 and CDR2: SEHNR, FQNEAQ (reference sequence). The CDR3 runs 15 residues. Trimming took off 7 bases at V and 5 bases at J, with 17 bases between the two ends.

The chain combines TRBV6-1 with TRBJ2-7, with TRBD1 matching over 9 bases. CDR1 and CDR2 (germline): MNHNS, SASEGT. V dropped 1 base and J dropped 2; count of bases not matched to a gene: 6. This CDR3 contains 16 residues. For the CDR3, the DNA is TGTGCCAGCAGTGAAGGGGTGGGACAGGGTCCCTACGAGCAGTACTTC. This gives the protein CASSEGVGQGPYEQYF.

At least ten counts were recorded for this clonotype. This chain connects TRBV20-1 to TRBJ2-7; TRBD2 matches at 7 bases. Per germline, CDR1 DFQATT and CDR2 SNEGSKA (reference sequence). CDR3 length: 13 residues. V shed 3 bases, J shed 5 bases, and the junction held 7 bases outside the gene matches. The CDR3 loop reads CSARDGRRNEQYF. In DNA, the CDR3 is TGCAGTGCTAGGGACGGGAGGAGGAACGAGCAGTACTTC.

CDR3 protein: CATSRDPGLEGSLFF. CDR3 bases: TGTGCCACCAGCAGAGATCCGGGACTAGAGGGATCTTTGTTCTTC. This chain connects TRBV15 to TRBJ2-1; 8 nucleotides line up with TRBD2. V lost 0 bases to trimming and J lost 15 bases; unmatched junction nucleotides: 13. This CDR3 comprises 15 residues. From germline, CDR1 is LNHNV and CDR2 YYDKDF (reference sequence).

To note about this clonotype: A read error may be the cause here, since a much bigger clone is one base away. This chain connects TRBV11-2 to TRBJ2-2, with no clear D. This CDR3 has 14 residues. CDR1 is SGHAT and CDR2 is FQNNGV in the germline V gene. Trimming stripped 8 bases from V and 3 bases from J, with 13 bases between. CDR3 DNA sequence: TGTGCCAGCGAAGGAGAATTGGACACCGGGGAGCTGTTTTTT. It encodes CASEGELDTGELFF.

This clonotype turned up a few times. CDR3 region: CASSAPPGTGLWFF. CDR3 DNA: TGTGCCAGCAGTGCCCCCCCCGGGACCGGACTTTGGTTCTTC. The chain joins TRBV2 to TRBJ2-1; D is possibly TRBD1 or TRBD2 (5 bases each). The CDR3 is 14 amino acids. Between the trimmed V and J ends, which lost 4 bases and 15 bases, there was a span of 22 bases. Germline CDR1 reads SNHLY; CDR2 reads FYNNEI.

This clonotype has a count of ten or more. The chain employs TRBV2 and TRBJ2-2, with TRBD2 identical over 13 bases. J lost 7 bases, V lost 8 bases, and 4 bases had no gene match. CDR1 is SNHLY, CDR2 FYNNEI, per germline. CDR3 length equals 14 residues. The chain's CDR3 is CASGTSGEVGELFF. In DNA form, the CDR3 reads TGTGCCAGCGGGACTAGCGGGGAAGTCGGGGAGCTGTTTTTT.

The chain recombines TRBV4-3 with TRBJ1-1; no clear D gene. V lost 3 bases and J 1 base, leaving 12 bases between the germline ends. The CDR3 is made up of 15 amino acids. CDR1 LGHNA and CDR2 YSLEER come from the germline V gene. Here the CDR3 DNA reads TGCGCCAGCAGCCATCTGGGGTCCGAGAACACTGAAGCTTTCTTT. Protein: CASSHLGSENTEAFF.